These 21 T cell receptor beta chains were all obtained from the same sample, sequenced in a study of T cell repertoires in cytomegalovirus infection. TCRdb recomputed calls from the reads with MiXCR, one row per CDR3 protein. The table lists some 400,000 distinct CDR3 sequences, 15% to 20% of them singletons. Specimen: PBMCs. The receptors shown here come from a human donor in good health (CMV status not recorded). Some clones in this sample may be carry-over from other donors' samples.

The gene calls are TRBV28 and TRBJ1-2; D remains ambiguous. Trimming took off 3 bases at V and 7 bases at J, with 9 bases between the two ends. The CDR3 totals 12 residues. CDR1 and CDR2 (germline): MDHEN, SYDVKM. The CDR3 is CASSLLSGGYTF. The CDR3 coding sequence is TGTGCCAGCAGTTTGTTATCCGGTGGCTACACCTTC.

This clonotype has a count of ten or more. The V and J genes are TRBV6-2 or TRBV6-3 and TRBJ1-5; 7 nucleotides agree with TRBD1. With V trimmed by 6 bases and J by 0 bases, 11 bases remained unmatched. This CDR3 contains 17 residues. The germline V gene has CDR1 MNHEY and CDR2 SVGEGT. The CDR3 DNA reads TGTGCCAGCAGCGACCCCCAGACAGGGTATAGCAATCAGCCCCAGCATTTT. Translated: CASSDPQTGYSNQPQHF.

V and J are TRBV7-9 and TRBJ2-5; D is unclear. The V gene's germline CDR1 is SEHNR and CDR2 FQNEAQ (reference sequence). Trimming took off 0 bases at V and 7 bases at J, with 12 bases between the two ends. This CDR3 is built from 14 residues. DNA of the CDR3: TGTGCCAGCAGCTTAGCAGGGAATACGGCGACCCAGTACTTC. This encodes CASSLAGNTATQYF.

The chain's CDR3 is CASSDLARDFEETQYF. In DNA, the CDR3 is TGTGCCAGTAGCGATCTCGCACGGGACTTCGAAGAGACCCAGTACTTC. The rearrangement joins TRBV19 to TRBJ2-5, with a possible D match to TRBD2 (6 bases). The CDR3 runs to 16 residues. The V gene's germline CDR1 is LNHDA and CDR2 SQIVND (reference sequence). V was pared by 6 bases and J by 3 bases, with 20 bases between.

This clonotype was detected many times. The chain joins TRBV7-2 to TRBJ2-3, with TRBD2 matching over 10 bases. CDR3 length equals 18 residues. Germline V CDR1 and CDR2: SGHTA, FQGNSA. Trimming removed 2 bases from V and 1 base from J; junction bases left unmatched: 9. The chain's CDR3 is CASSLRDSGRFGTDTQYF. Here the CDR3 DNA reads TGTGCCAGCAGCTTAAGGGATAGCGGGAGGTTCGGCACAGATACGCAGTATTTT.

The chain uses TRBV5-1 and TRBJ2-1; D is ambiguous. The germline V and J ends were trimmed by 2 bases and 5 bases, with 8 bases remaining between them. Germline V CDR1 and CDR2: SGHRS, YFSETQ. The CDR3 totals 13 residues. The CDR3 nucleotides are TGCGCCAGCAGCTTTTGGCCCAACAATGAGCAGTTCTTC. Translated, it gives CASSFWPNNEQFF.

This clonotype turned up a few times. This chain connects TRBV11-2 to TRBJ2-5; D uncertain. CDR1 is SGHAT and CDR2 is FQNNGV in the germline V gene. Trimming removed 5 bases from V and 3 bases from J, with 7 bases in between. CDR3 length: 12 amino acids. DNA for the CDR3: TGTGCCAGCAGCGCCATAGAAGAGACCCAGTACTTC. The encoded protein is CASSAIEETQYF.

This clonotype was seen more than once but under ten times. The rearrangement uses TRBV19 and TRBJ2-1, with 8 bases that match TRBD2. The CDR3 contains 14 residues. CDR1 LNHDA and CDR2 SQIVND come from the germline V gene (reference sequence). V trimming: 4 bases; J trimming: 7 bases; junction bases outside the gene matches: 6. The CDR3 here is CASSNGRASNEQFF. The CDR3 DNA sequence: TGTGCCAGTAGTAACGGGAGGGCCTCAAATGAGCAGTTCTTC.

The CDR3 nucleotides read TGTGCCAGCACGCGGGACATAACGAGCTCTGGAAACACCATATATTTT. It encodes CASTRDITSSGNTIYF. The rearrangement joins TRBV6-1 to TRBJ1-3; D perhaps matches TRBD1 (6 bases). The V end lost 7 bases, the J end lost 0 bases, and 16 bases lay between the germline ends. The germline V gene has CDR1 MNHNS and CDR2 SASEGT. The CDR3 loop spans 16 amino acids.

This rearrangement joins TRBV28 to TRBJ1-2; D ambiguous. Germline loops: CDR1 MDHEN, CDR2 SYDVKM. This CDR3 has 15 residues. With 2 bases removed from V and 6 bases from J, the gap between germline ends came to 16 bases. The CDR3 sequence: CASSLAPSLGDGYTF. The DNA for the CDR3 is TGTGCCAGCAGTTTAGCCCCCTCACTTGGGGATGGCTACACCTTC.

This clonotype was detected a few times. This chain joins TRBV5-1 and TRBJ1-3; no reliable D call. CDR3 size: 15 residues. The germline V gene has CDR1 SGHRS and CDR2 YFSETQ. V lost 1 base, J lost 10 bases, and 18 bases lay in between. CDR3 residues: CASSLSSWTETTIYF. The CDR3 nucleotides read TGCGCCAGCAGCTTGTCGAGTTGGACGGAAACAACCATATATTTT.

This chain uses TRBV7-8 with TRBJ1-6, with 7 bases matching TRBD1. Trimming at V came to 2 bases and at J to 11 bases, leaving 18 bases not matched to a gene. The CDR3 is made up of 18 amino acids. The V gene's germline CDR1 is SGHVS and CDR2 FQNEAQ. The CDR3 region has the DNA TGTGCCAGCAGCTTAAGACAGACAGGGCGACAACCTAGGGCACCCCTCCACTTT. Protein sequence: CASSLRQTGRQPRAPLHF.

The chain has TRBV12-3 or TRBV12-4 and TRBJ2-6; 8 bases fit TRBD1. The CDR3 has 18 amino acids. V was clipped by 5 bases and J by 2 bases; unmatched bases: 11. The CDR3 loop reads CASSHRDRKRTGANVLTF. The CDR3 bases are TGTGCCAGCAGTCACCGGGACAGGAAAAGGACTGGGGCCAACGTCCTGACTTTC.

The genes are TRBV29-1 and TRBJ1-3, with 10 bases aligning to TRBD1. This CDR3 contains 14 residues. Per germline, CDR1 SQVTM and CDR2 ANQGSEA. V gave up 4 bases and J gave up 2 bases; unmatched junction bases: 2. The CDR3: CSVGDRGAGNTIYF. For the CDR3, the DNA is TGCAGCGTTGGGGACAGGGGAGCTGGAAACACCATATATTTT.

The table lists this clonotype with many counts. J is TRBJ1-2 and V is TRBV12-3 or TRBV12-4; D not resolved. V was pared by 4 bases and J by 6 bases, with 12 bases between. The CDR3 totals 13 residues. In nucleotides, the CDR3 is TGTGCCAGCAGTTACGACGGGAGAGATGGCTACACCTTC. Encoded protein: CASSYDGRDGYTF.

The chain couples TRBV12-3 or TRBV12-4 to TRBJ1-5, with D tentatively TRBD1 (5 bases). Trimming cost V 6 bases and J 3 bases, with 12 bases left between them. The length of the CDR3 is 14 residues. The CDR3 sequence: CASSPWGPNQPQHF. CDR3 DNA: TGTGCCAGCAGCCCCTGGGGACCCAATCAGCCCCAGCATTTT.

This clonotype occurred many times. The CDR3 region has the DNA TGTGCCAGCAGTTCCGCAGTCGTGATGGGCTACACCTTC. It is translated as CASSSAVVMGYTF. This chain joins TRBV28 and TRBJ1-2; D is ambiguous. From germline, CDR1 is MDHEN and CDR2 SYDVKM. The length of the CDR3 is 13 residues. The V end was cut by 4 bases, the J end by 8 bases, with 14 bases between.

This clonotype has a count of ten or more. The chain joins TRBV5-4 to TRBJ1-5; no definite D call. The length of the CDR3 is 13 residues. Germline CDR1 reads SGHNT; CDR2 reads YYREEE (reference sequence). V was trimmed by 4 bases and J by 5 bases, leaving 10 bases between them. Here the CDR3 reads CASSPGWDQPQHF. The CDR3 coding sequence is TGTGCCAGCAGCCCGGGGTGGGATCAGCCCCAGCATTTT.

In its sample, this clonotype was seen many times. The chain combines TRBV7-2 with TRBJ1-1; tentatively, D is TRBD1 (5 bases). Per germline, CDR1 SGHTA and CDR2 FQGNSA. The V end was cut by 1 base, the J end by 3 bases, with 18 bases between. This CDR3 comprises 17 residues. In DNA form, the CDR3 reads TGTGCCAGCAGCTTAGAGAAGGGGCGCGGGATCTACACTGAAGCTTTCTTT. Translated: CASSLEKGRGIYTEAFF.

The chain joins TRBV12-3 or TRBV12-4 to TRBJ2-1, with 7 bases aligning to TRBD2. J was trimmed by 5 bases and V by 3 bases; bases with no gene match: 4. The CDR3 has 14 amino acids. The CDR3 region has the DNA TGTGCCAGCAGTTTGTCTAGCGGACACAATGAGCAGTTCTTC. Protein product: CASSLSSGHNEQFF.

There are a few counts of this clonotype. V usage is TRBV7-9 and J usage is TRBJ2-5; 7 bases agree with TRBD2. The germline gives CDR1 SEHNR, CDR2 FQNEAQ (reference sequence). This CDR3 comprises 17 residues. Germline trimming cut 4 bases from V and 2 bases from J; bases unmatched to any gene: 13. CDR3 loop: CASSSPPGSGLQETQYF. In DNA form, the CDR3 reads TGTGCCAGCAGCTCCCCCCCCGGTAGCGGGCTTCAAGAGACCCAGTACTTC.